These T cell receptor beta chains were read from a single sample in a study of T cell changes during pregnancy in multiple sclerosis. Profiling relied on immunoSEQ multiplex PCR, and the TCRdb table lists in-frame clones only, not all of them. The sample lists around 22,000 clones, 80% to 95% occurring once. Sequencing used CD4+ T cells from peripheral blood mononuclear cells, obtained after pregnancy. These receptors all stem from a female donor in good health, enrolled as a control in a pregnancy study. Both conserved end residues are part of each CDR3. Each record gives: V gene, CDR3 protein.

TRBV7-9,CASSLGLGTRDADTQYF
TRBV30,CAWRGTSGYNEQFF
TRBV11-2,CASRKSGYGYTF
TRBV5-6,CASSLQGALSNQPQHF
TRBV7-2,CASRPTSGQNEQFF
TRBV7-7,CASSLGRGGTNEQFF
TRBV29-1,CSVQFRDRGARTSYEQYF
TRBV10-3,CAISRVVAGVGYTQYF
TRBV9,CASSVGLAGRATGELFF
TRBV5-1,CASSPTGLTSGNTIYF
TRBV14,CASRQGYNEQFF
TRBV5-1,CASGTEDYEQYF
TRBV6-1,CASRGTRTTGELFF
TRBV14,CASSPSWRSFQETQYF
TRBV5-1,CASSPGWGTSGGNEQFF
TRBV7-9,CASSVGGSTDTQYF
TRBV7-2,CASSLFGAGGNQPQHF
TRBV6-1,CASERISGANVLTF
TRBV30,CAWSVLGQGNRGAFF
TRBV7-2,CASSLGLAGVIDEQYF
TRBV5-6,CASSFDRGQGEQYF
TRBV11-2,CASSPTNRIRGSSYEQYF
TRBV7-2,CASSLSSSTDTQYF
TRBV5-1,CASSDQENTEAFF
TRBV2,CASSFQGPNYGYTF
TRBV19,CASSLADSRGYGYTF
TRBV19,CASMGRSGRDNEQFF
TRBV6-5,CASSRRTGLTEAFF
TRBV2,CASTPQTGHYGYTF
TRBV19,CASSIDAAGQGQETQYF
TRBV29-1,CSGRLAGVEQFF
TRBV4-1,CASSPGTVNNSPLHF
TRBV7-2,CASSTGTGKFYEQYF
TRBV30,CAFNSGSYNEQFF
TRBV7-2,CASSLVAGGSSPETQYF
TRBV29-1,CSVEGRGYSEQYF
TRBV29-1,CSVPGNTQYF
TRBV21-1,CASSPPTGGGEKLFF
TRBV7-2,CASSFRQRRAYF
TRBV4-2,CASSQGSSGRATDTQYF
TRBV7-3,CASSRRGGENYGYTF
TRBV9,CASSAGYRAEGETQYF
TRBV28,CASSSPDRFYGYTF
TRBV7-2,CASSKRTGLTYEQYF
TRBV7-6,CASSLVHSGRIYEQYF
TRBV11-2,CASSSGTWPGEKLFF
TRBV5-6,CASSFDRREGSYEQYF
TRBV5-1,CASSLTSGRAKSDTQYF
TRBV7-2,CASSLGWAGDTIYF
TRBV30,CAWIQDRGSYEQYF
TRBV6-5,CASSRQGTEQFF
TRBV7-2,CASNKIAGVQYF
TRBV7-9,CASSLDTSYNEQFF
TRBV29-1,CSARDRGRQETQYF
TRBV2,CASTFSIIVSGELFF
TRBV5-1,CASSWGTGVEETQYF
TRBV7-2,CASSPDRGTYEQYF
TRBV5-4,CASSSADRGLHTNEKLFF
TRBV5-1,CASRPPLAGGRETQYF
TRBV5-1,CASSNERGYTDMKPYEQYF